These 5 T cell receptor beta chains came from one sample sequenced in a study of Graves' ophthalmopathy and Graves' hyperthyroidism (dated by TCRdb to 2016 to 2018). TCRdb shows the sequencer as Illumina HiSeq 2000. For repertoire sequencing, TCR beta CDR3 regions were amplified from RNA transcripts. A first-round RT-PCR used HTBI primers with the Qiagen OneStep RT-PCR kit, followed by a second-round multiplex PCR, size selection and purification. TCRdb reanalyzed the raw reads on its own, using fastp at Q25 for trimming and MiXCR for clone calling, and kept in-frame beta chains. Rows matching on CDR3 protein sequence are summarized as one entry with the most common DNA and genes. The table for this sample lists hundreds of thousands of distinct CDR3 sequences; over 40% of them were counted only once. The biggest ten clones account for over 2.5% of the sample. The sample consisted of peripheral blood. These receptors were obtained from an adult man with Graves' ophthalmopathy.

This clonotype was counted at least ten times. The chain combines TRBV6-5 with TRBJ2-7; 10 bases are a match to TRBD1. V shed 4 bases and J 9 bases; nucleotides not matched to a gene: 12. The germline V gene encodes CDR1 MNHEY and CDR2 SVGAGI. There are 15 residues in the CDR3. In DNA, the CDR3 is TGTGCCAGCAGTTCTCCGGGACAGGGGATACGGGTGCAGTACTTC. Translating it yields CASSSPGQGIRVQYF.

This clonotype was detected ten times or more. The gene calls are TRBV29-1 and TRBJ1-2, with 9 bases identical to TRBD1. Germline loops: CDR1 SQVTM, CDR2 ANQGSEA. The CDR3 spans 16 residues. V lost 3 bases, J lost 7 bases, and 15 bases stayed unmatched. The CDR3, as DNA: TGCAGCGTTGACCCGAGGGGGGACAGGGTAGTATGTGGCTACACCTTC. This sequence encodes CSVDPRGDRVVCGYTF.

This clonotype was counted at least ten times. DNA for the CDR3: TGCAGTGCTAGGGAGGGACAGAAGAACACTGAAGCTTTCTTT. As protein: CSAREGQKNTEAFF. This chain links TRBV20-1 with TRBJ1-1, with TRBD1 identical over 7 bases. CDR3 length: 14 amino acids. Per germline, CDR1 DFQATT and CDR2 SNEGSKA (reference sequence). The V gene end was trimmed by 3 bases and the J gene end by 1 base; junction bases not matched to a gene: 5.

In its sample, this clonotype was seen a few times. The gene calls are TRBV19 and TRBJ1-4, with D unclear. In germline, CDR1 is LNHDA, CDR2 SQIVND (reference sequence). This CDR3 has 15 amino acids. V was trimmed by 1 base and J by 5 bases, leaving 11 bases between them. CDR3 in amino acids: CASSIGQASNEKLFF. For the CDR3, the DNA is TGTGCCAGTAGTATAGGGCAGGCGTCGAATGAAAAACTGTTTTTT.

Many counts were recorded for this clonotype. Here the CDR3 reads CASSAPGGEDTEAFF. The CDR3 DNA reads as TGCGCCAGCAGCGCCCCCGGGGGTGAGGACACTGAAGCTTTCTTT. The chain is built from TRBV5-1 and TRBJ1-1; D is possibly TRBD1 (5 bases). From germline, CDR1 is SGHRS and CDR2 YFSETQ. V was trimmed by 4 bases and J by 3 bases, leaving 16 bases between them. This CDR3 has 15 amino acids. The whole variable domain, remainder taken from reference TRBV5-1 and TRBJ1-1, is KAGVTQTPRYLIKTRGQQVTLSCSPISGHRSVSWYQQTPGQGLQFLFEYFSETQRNKGNFPGRFSGRQFSNSRSEMNVSTLELGDSALYLCASSAPGGEDTEAFFGQGTRLTVV.